This T cell receptor beta chain is from a study of T cells after yellow fever vaccination. General study findings and limits: The booster response re-showed most primary clones: 96% CD4, almost 90% CD8.

The ends lost 8 bases at V and 0 bases at J; junction bases unmatched: 1. Per the germline V gene, CDR1 is SEHNR and CDR2 is FQNEAQ (reference sequence). The CDR3 totals 14 residues. The table lists this clonotype with many counts. Its target is not known. Universal primer sites and UMIs were introduced during 5'RACE template-switching synthesis of TCR cDNA. TCRdb reprocessed the 5' RACE reads with MiXCR, giving one entry per CDR3 protein. Of around 310,000 distinct CDR3 sequences listed, around 4.3% are singletons. Source: PBMCs, taken 15 days after the yellow fever booster vaccination. The clonotype comes from a man younger than 30 who received the YFV17D yellow fever vaccine. The chain is built from TRBV7-9 and TRBJ2-6; 7 bases are shared with TRBD1. CDR3 in DNA: TGTGCCAGCCACAGGGGCTCTGGGGCCAACGTCCTGACTTTC. Protein product: CASHRGSGANVLTF.